A single sample gave rise to the 18 T cell receptor beta chains below, sequenced in a study of PD-1 blockade in classical Hodgkin lymphoma (TCRdb year 2020). Libraries were prepared through the immunoSEQ multiplex PCR assay. In its TCRdb copy, this immuneACCESS table keeps in-frame sequences only and misses some clones. Where compared with another copy, unresolved V genes explain less than half of these, and the others have no known cause. The sample yields roughly 17,000 clones; 83% were counted once. Approximately 13% of the sample is held by the ten biggest clonotypes. In light of the paper, this sample's time point label describes: cycle 4 day 1 (C4D1), after 6 weeks of nivolumab. Every trial patient had relapsed following autologous stem cell transplantation, and prior brentuximab vedotin exposure was what differed among cohorts A, B and C. The source material was peripheral blood mononuclear cells (PBMCs), sampled before the fourth cycle of nivolumab. Receptor source: a human donor with classical Hodgkin lymphoma.

The chain is built from TRBV19 and TRBJ1-3; maybe TRBD1 (5 bases). The V gene's germline CDR1 is LNHDA and CDR2 SQIVND (reference sequence). The CDR3 spans 15 residues. V lost 3 bases to trimming and J lost 3 bases, with 12 bases between them. CDR3 in amino acids: CASSIPGLYGNTIYF. The CDR3 bases are TGTGCCAGTAGTATCCCGGGGCTATATGGAAACACCATATATTTT.

In DNA, the CDR3 is TGTGCCAGCACCCTACTAGGGACAGCGAATGAAAAACTGTTTTTT. It translates to CASTLLGTANEKLFF. The chain combines TRBV5-6 with TRBJ1-4; 7 nucleotides line up with TRBD1. This CDR3 is built from 15 residues. The germline V gene encodes CDR1 SGHDT and CDR2 YYEEEE. With 6 bases clipped from V and 5 bases from J, the junction kept 10 bases outside the gene matches.

This clone was picked up one time. The V gene is TRBV11-2, the J gene TRBJ1-4; D might be TRBD1 (5 bases). Germline lookup yields CDR1 SGHAT and CDR2 FQNNGV. The CDR3 extends over 14 amino acids. Trimming removed 1 base at V and 7 bases at J, with 10 bases between. For the CDR3, the DNA is TGTGCCAGCAGCTTAGGCGGGGCGGGTGAAAAACTGTTTTTT. Its protein is CASSLGGAGEKLFF.

The chain joins TRBV6-6 to TRBJ2-1; D is perhaps TRBD2 (7 bases). Deletions cut 7 bases from V and 0 bases from J, with 13 bases between. Germline CDR1 reads MNHNY; CDR2 reads SVGAGI (reference sequence). The CDR3 has 15 amino acids. CDR3 amino acids: CASTGGPGSYNEQFF. DNA for the CDR3: TGTGCCAGCACCGGGGGGCCTGGCTCCTACAATGAGCAGTTCTTC.

Details on this clone: The junction departs from germline at one end; a sequencing error may be responsible. The chain joins TRBV11-2 to TRBJ1-4, with D unclear. CDR3 length: 15 residues. The V gene's germline CDR1 is SGHAT and CDR2 FQNNGV. CDR3 region: CASSLDRSSNGKLFF. Here the CDR3 DNA reads TGTGCCAGCAGCTTAGACAGGTCGTCCAATGGAAAACTGTTTTTT.

The rearrangement links TRBV27 to TRBJ1-4; D not resolved. V was pared by 3 bases and J by 0 bases, with 8 bases between. This CDR3 has 15 residues. Germline V gene lookup returns CDR1 MNHEY and CDR2 SMNVEV (reference sequence). This CDR3 reads CASSLQYATNEKLFF. CDR3 in DNA: TGTGCCAGCAGTTTGCAGTATGCAACTAATGAAAAACTGTTTTTT.

This rearrangement joins TRBV9 to TRBJ2-3; weak D call: TRBD2 (5 bases). This CDR3 has 16 residues. V shed 3 bases and J shed 1 base, with 15 bases lying between them. Germline assignment: CDR1 SGDLS and CDR2 YYNGEE. The CDR3 protein is CASSAQTGGGTDTQYF. DNA of the CDR3: TGTGCCAGCAGCGCCCAGACTGGAGGTGGCACAGATACGCAGTATTTT.

V and J are TRBV5-1 and TRBJ1-2, with D unresolved. Trimming left V 4 bases short and J 4 bases short, with 8 bases between. Germline V lookup: CDR1 SGHRS, CDR2 YFSETQ. This CDR3 has 12 amino acids. The CDR3, as DNA: TGCGCCAGCAGCGACTCCGCCTATGGCTACACCTTC. Protein sequence: CASSDSAYGYTF.

The chain carries TRBV25-1 and TRBJ1-1; tentatively, D is TRBD1 (6 bases). Trimming left V 1 base short and J 4 bases short, with 13 bases between. This CDR3 comprises 15 residues. In germline, CDR1 is MGHDK, CDR2 SYGVNS. In DNA form, the CDR3 reads TGTGCCAGCAGTGAATCGGGCACAGGGCTCACTGAAGCTTTCTTT. It specifies CASSESGTGLTEAFF.

The rearrangement joins TRBV7-9 to TRBJ1-4; 9 nucleotides match TRBD1. The CDR3 has 14 amino acids. V shed 6 bases and J 4 bases; nucleotides not matched to a gene: 3. Germline CDR1 is SEHNR and CDR2 is FQNEAQ (reference sequence). In nucleotides, the CDR3 is TGTGCCAGCAGTATGGGACAGGGTAATGAAAAACTGTTTTTT. Encoded protein: CASSMGQGNEKLFF.

The genes are TRBV13 and TRBJ1-2; 7 bases are shared with TRBD1. The CDR3 sequence is 13 residues long. The V gene's germline CDR1 is PRHDT and CDR2 FYEKMQ (reference sequence). V dropped 5 bases and J dropped 4; count of bases not matched to a gene: 4. CDR3 loop: CASSLTGPYGYTF. The DNA of the CDR3 is TGTGCCAGCAGCCTGACAGGGCCCTATGGCTACACCTTC. Based on the CDR3 plus reference TRBV13 and TRBJ1-2, the full variable domain is AAGVIQSPRHLIKEKRETATLKCYPIPRHDTVYWYQQGPGQDPQFLISFYEKMQSDKGSIPDRFSAQQFSDYHSELNMSSLELGDSALYFCASSLTGPYGYTFGSGTRLTVV.

The V and J genes are TRBV7-9 and TRBJ1-2; 10 nucleotides align to TRBD1. There are 15 residues in the CDR3. Trimming cost V 6 bases and J 5 bases; bases outside gene matches: 9. CDR1 and CDR2 from the germline V gene are SEHNR and FQNEAQ (reference sequence). The CDR3 spells CASSQSGTGVYGYTF. CDR3 DNA: TGTGCCAGCAGTCAAAGCGGGACAGGGGTTTATGGCTACACCTTC.

V is TRBV6-5 and J is TRBJ2-7, with 8 positions matching TRBD1. The CDR3 has 16 residues. The germline gives CDR1 MNHEY, CDR2 SVGAGI. Germline trimming cut 3 bases from V and 3 bases from J; bases unmatched to any gene: 10. The CDR3 region has the DNA TGTGCCAGCAGTTATTCGCCGGGACAGGTCTTCTACGAGCAGTACTTC. It encodes CASSYSPGQVFYEQYF.

This chain links TRBV21-1 with TRBJ2-1. TRBV21-1 is flagged as a pseudogene. This CDR3 contains 12 residues. The CDR3 bases are TGTGCCAGCAGCGGTTGGTACAATGAGCAGTTCTTC. Amino acids: CASSGWYNEQFF.

This chain joins TRBV27 and TRBJ2-7; 7 nucleotides agree with TRBD2. Germline V gene sequence: CDR1 MNHEY, CDR2 SMNVEV (reference sequence). The V gene end was trimmed by 4 bases and the J gene end by 7 bases; junction bases not matched to a gene: 7. The CDR3 spans 13 residues. CDR3 residues: CASSSTSAGEQYF. The CDR3 nucleotides read TGTGCCAGCAGTTCTACTAGCGCGGGGGAGCAGTACTTC.

The chain has TRBV7-9 and TRBJ2-3; TRBD1 aligns across 8 bases. This CDR3 comprises 16 residues. Germline assignment: CDR1 SEHNR and CDR2 FQNEAQ (reference sequence). V lost 7 bases to trimming and J lost 2 bases; unmatched junction nucleotides: 11. The CDR3 nucleotides read TGTGCCAGCATTTCCGGGACAGGCGGTTTCACAGATACGCAGTATTTT. It yields the protein CASISGTGGFTDTQYF.

This sequence joins TRBV7-2 and TRBJ1-6, with D possibly matching TRBD1 (5 bases). The CDR3 sequence is 17 residues long. Germline loops: CDR1 SGHTA, CDR2 FQGNSA. V lost 10 bases, J lost 7 bases, and 26 bases lay in between. The chain's CDR3 is CANRNRDPRLVNSPLHF. The DNA of the CDR3 is TGTGCCAACCGCAACCGGGACCCGCGCTTGGTCAATTCACCCCTCCACTTT.

The chain recombines TRBV5-1 with TRBJ2-5; the D is unclear. Germline CDR1 SGHRS, CDR2 YFSETQ. There are 13 residues in the CDR3. The V gene lost 7 bases and the J gene lost 2 bases, with 12 bases spanning the gap. The CDR3 loop is CASRRGSQETQYF. The CDR3 nucleotides read TGCGCCAGCCGCCGCGGCTCGCAAGAGACCCAGTACTTC. Full variable domain (rest looked up from reference TRBV5-1 and TRBJ2-5): KAGVTQTPRYLIKTRGQQVTLSCSPISGHRSVSWYQQTPGQGLQFLFEYFSETQRNKGNFPGRFSGRQFSNSRSEMNVSTLELGDSALYLCASRRGSQETQYFGPGTRLLVL.